A selection of T cell receptor beta chains follows, all from one sample in a study of blood T cells in healthy people across ages. TCRdb reprocessed the 5' RACE reads via MiXCR and lists one record per CDR3 protein. The sample carries over a million distinct CDR3 sequences, roughly 43% recorded once. The specimen sequenced was blood. These TCRs come from a woman younger than 30 in good health. Both conserved end residues are part of each CDR3. A D gene is named only where the DNA matches it firmly. The listing skips clone size in some rows; elsewhere it reads once, few, many or a size class.

D	J	V	size	DNA	CDR3
NA	TRBJ2-3	TRBV7-2	NA	TGTGCCAGCAGCCATTATCCCACAGATACGCAGTATTTT	CASSHYPTDTQYF
TRBD2	TRBJ2-1	TRBV14	few	TGTGCCAGCAGCCGAAGCCGCGGGGGTACAAGTGAGCAGTTCTTC	CASSRSRGGTSEQFF
NA	TRBJ1-4	TRBV20-1	NA	TGCAGTGCTAGGACATCCGGGGTGTATGGAAAACTGTTTTTT	CSARTSGVYGKLFF
NA	TRBJ2-3	TRBV7-2	few	TGTGCCAGCAGCTTATCATCCACCACAGATACGCAGTATTTT	CASSLSSTTDTQYF
TRBD1	TRBJ2-7	TRBV29-1	NA	TGCAGCGTATTAAGGGACAGGGTGAATGAGCAGTACTTC	CSVLRDRVNEQYF
NA	TRBJ1-5	TRBV12-3/TRBV12-4	NA	TGTGCCAGCAGTTTAGGACGGTGGGGGGCGGTATATCAGCCCCAGCATTTT	CASSLGRWGAVYQPQHF
TRBD2	TRBJ2-7	TRBV10-3	NA	TGTGCCATCAGATCGCGGGAGCCCTACAATGAGCAGTACTTC	CAIRSREPYNEQYF
TRBD1	TRBJ2-1	TRBV9	few	TGTGCCAGCAGCGTAGGCCAGGGGGCTACCTACAATGAGCAGTTCTTC	CASSVGQGATYNEQFF
NA	TRBJ1-1	TRBV12-3/TRBV12-4	few	TGTGCCAGCAGCGTCAGACGTCTGGTTCACACTGAAGCTTTCTTT	CASSVRRLVHTEAFF
NA	TRBJ1-2	TRBV3-1	few	TGTGCCAGCAGCCAAGAAGGTCGGATATCCCTTGGAGGCTACACCTTC	CASSQEGRISLGGYTF
NA	TRBJ1-1	TRBV4-1	NA	TGCGCCAGCAGCCAAGCTGCAGGGTCCCATTACCCTGAAGCTTTCTTT	CASSQAAGSHYPEAFF
NA	TRBJ1-2	TRBV15	NA	TGTGCCACCAGCAGGGGACTAGACAGAAACTATGGCTACACCTTC	CATSRGLDRNYGYTF
NA	TRBJ2-2	TRBV9	few	TGTGCCAGCAGCGTAGAGGGGGTTTTTGGCGGGGCCAACACCGGGGAGCTGTTTTTT	CASSVEGVFGGANTGELFF
NA	TRBJ2-7	TRBV20-1	few	TGCAGTGCTAGGGCTAGGGACGAGCAGTACTTC	CSARARDEQYF
NA	TRBJ1-4	TRBV20-1	NA	TGCAGTGCTCCGGACCGTGCAACTAATGAAAAACTGTTTTTT	CSAPDRATNEKLFF
TRBD1	TRBJ2-3	TRBV15	few	TGTGCCACCAGCAGAGACCTGACAGGGGGTTATACAGATACGCAGTATTTT	CATSRDLTGGYTDTQYF
NA	TRBJ1-3	TRBV10-3	NA	TGTGCCACAACGGGACACCCAAGGGGCTCTGGAAACACCATATATTTT	CATTGHPRGSGNTIYF
TRBD2	TRBJ2-5	TRBV24-1	NA	TGTGCCACCAGTCCGACTAGCGGGAGGGCCAATGAGCAGTACTTC	CATSPTSGRANEQYF